The clone carrying this T cell receptor beta chain was detected only a few times. The antigen remains unidentified. Germline CDR1 ENHRY, CDR2 SYGVKD. This CDR3 is built from 14 residues. Trimming left V 7 bases short and J 6 bases short, with 18 bases between. Reverse transcription of all isolated RNA meant that expressed TCRB transcripts were sequenced. Only in-frame clones appear in the TCRdb table, and some are missing; sequencing was by immunoSEQ multiplex PCR. Counted here are roughly 100,000 clones, under 30% occurring once; the ten biggest clones make up 0.5% to 0.6%. The sample comes from a study of beta chain features in type 1 diabetes. Findings and limits, study-wide: Shorter TCRB CDR3s, moderately but significantly so, marked every one of the four CD4+ subsets in Type 1 diabetes patients.

What was sequenced was central memory CD4+ T cells from blood. The chain employs TRBV10-3 and TRBJ1-2; D perhaps matches TRBD1 (5 bases). This clonotype was sampled from a woman aged 18 to 35 with type 1 diabetes. The CDR3, as DNA: TGTGCCATCACCGACTCGGGCAGGGATGATGGCTACACCTTC. It codes for CAITDSGRDDGYTF.